Detailed here is one TCR beta chain. Antigen specificity is unknown. These data are taken from a study of molecular identifiers for immune sequencing clone quantification. Naive CD8 T cells underwent sorting with the CD8+CD4-CCR7+CD45RA+ definition. This CDR3 region has 15 residues. The V and J ends lost 5 bases and 0 bases respectively, with 11 bases between them. CDR1 SEHNR and CDR2 FQNEAQ come from the germline V gene (reference sequence). Bulk TCR libraries were made with methods that had been previously described and with listed TCR primers. Each CDR3 protein gets one entry after TCRdb re-called the PCR reads with MiXCR. The sample has around 470,000 distinct CDR3 sequences; over 20% are singletons. Regarding the study as a whole: For effector cells, clones above 20 RNA copies held over 97% of molecules; for naive cells, under 1%.

The sequenced sample was naive CD8+ T cells from blood, with Jurkat cell RNA spiked in. Noted subset: FACS-sorted CD8+CD4-CCR7+CD45RA+ naive T cells. This sequence joins TRBV7-9 and TRBJ1-3; D call uncertain. This receptor was obtained from a human donor in good health. Some libraries in this study had Jurkat cell RNA spiked in. In DNA, the CDR3 is TGTGCCAGCAGCGGAAGGGCAGGCTCTGGAAACACCATATATTTT. Residues: CASSGRAGSGNTIYF.